The TCR beta chain under discussion was sequenced for a study of blood T cell repertoires in COVID-19 (dated by TCRdb to the early 2020s). Notes on the research overall: Samples covering the acute and convalescent phases of COVID-19 were provided by collaborators in the United States, Italy and Spain. Where HLA class I and class II types were available, the types were taken from metadata supplied by the sample provider, not from assay-based typing. The repertoires were made available in a free public database intended to serve as a resource for research on the immune response to SARS-CoV-2. The dataset comprised deeply sampled blood TCRbeta repertoires from subjects exposed to, actively infected with, or recovered from COVID-19. The prospective study material was composed of cDNA or gDNA derived from T cells, B-cell-depleted T cells, or PBMCs. Samples were obtained from the ongoing ImmuneRACE study (first 160 participants) and from some 1,200 subjects provided by 6 global collaborators. Sample metadata almost always included a de-identified subject ID, COVID-19 status, age in years and sex. Results the study describes overall, beyond this receptor: Clinical and demographic metadata were provided uncurated, with the amount varying by source and participant.

One collaborating source in Seattle enrolled patients during active infection and followed them longitudinally through the course of disease. Collaborating institutions collected whole blood in K2EDTA tubes following their own protocols. For TCRbeta analysis, collaborator samples were shipped as frozen whole blood, as isolated PBMCs, or as DNA extracted from either sample type. Concerning this clone: It has no known antigen specificity. No much larger clonotype is one base removed from it; base qualities were not supplied.

The CDR3 starts with the cysteine, ends with the phenylalanine, and has 15 residues. The read is trimmed to its CDR3 DNA, 45 bases read in frame from base 1. TCRbeta CDR3 regions were amplified from genomic DNA using the immunoSEQ Assay, a bias-controlled multiplex PCR. From the authors' description of their analysis: The number of nucleated cells in each sample was estimated from the amplification of reference gene primers within the assay. Sequence reads were collapsed and filtered to measure the absolute abundance of every unique TCRbeta CDR3 rearrangement. Productive Simpson clonality was computed per sample as the square root of Simpson's diversity index over productive rearrangements. TCRdb took over this immuneACCESS table, retaining in-frame rearrangements with V and J assigned. Such tables are incomplete; in checked studies, under half of the missing clones stem from an unresolved V gene, and the remainder is unexplained. Clone size and the V and J calls come from that table; the DNA yielded D and trimming. The sample includes about 180,000 clones, with under 85% observed a single time. The ten largest clones take up 6.5% to 7.5% of the sample.

The origin of this receptor is a man older than 75 with COVID-19, enrolled during active disease. The V and J genes are TRBV21-1 and TRBJ2-5; TRBD1 is taken as the D call from the table, unchecked against the DNA. TRBV21-1 is annotated as a pseudogene. Sequencing input: peripheral blood. The bases read TGTGCCAGCAGCAACTCAAGGACAGGAAAAGAGACCCAGTACTTC. It encodes CASSNSRTGKETQYF.